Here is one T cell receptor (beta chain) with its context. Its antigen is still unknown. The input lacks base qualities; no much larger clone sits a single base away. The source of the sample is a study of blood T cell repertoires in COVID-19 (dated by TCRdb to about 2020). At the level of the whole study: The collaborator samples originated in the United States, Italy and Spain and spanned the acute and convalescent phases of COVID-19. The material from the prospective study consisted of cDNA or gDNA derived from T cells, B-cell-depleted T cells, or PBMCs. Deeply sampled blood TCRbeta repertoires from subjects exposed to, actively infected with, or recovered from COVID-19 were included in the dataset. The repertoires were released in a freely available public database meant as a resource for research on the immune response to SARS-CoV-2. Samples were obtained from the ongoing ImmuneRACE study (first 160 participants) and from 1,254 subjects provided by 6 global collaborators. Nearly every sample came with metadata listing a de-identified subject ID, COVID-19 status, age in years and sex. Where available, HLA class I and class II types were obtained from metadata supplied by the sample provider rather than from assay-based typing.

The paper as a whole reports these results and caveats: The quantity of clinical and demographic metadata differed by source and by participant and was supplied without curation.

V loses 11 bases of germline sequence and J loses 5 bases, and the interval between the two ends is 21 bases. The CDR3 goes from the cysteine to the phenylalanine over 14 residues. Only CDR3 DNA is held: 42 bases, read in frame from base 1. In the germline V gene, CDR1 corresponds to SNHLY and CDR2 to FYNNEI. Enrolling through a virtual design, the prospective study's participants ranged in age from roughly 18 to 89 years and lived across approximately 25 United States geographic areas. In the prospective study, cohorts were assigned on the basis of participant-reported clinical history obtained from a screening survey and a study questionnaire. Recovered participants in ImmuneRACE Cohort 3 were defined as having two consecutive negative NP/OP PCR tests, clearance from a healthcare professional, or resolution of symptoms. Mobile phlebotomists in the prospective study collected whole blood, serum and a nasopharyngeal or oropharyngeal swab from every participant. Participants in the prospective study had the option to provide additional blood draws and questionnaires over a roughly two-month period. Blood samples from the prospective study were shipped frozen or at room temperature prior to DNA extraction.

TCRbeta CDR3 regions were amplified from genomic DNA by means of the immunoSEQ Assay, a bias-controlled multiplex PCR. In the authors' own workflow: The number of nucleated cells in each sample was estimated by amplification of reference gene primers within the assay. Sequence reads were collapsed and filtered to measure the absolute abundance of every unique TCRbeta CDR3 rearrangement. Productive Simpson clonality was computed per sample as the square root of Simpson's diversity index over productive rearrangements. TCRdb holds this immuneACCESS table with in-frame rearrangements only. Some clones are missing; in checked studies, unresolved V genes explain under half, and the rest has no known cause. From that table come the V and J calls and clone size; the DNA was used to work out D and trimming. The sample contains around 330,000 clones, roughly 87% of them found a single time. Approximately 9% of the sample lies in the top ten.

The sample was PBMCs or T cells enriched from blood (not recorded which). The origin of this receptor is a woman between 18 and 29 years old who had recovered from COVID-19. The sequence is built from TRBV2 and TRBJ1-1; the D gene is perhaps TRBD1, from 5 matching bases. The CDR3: CAGPEGQGGTEAFF. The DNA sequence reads TGTGCCGGCCCAGAGGGGCAGGGAGGAACTGAAGCTTTCTTT.